This T cell receptor (beta chain) was observed in a study of early T cells in non-severe SARS-CoV-2 infection. Study-level information: RNA in bulk from unsorted whole blood was sequenced, and chains were unpaired.

The study, taken as a whole, reports: The study's VDJdb matching favored anti-spike CD8 responses and missed private and CD4 specificities.

Points on this clonotype: What it recognizes is unknown.

TCRdb independently ran MiXCR on the 5' RACE reads; one entry per CDR3 protein. The sample lists over 55,000 distinct CDR3 sequences; around an eighth were seen once. The TCR originated in an adult who was a healthcare worker with PCR-confirmed SARS-CoV-2 infection or an uninfected control (not recorded which). Sequencing was done on a sample of whole blood.

The CDR3 bases are TGTGCCAGCAGCCACATTAGCCAAGAGACCCAGTACTTC. Translation: CASSHISQETQYF. This sequence joins TRBV3-1 and TRBJ2-5, with D hard to call. V was pared by 3 bases and J by 1 base, with 6 bases between. Germline assignment: CDR1 LGHDT and CDR2 YNNKEL (reference sequence). The CDR3 loop spans 13 amino acids.